The 8 T cell receptor beta chains given below trace back to one sample, sequenced in a study of blood T cell repertoires in COVID-19. Assay: immunoSEQ multiplex PCR; the TCRdb copy retains only in-frame clones and omits some. The table lists more than 95,000 clones, around 90% of them singletons. Source material: peripheral blood. All receptors derive from a human donor in a cohort sampled during active COVID-19.

This chain links TRBV28 with TRBJ2-6; D possibly corresponds to TRBD1 (5 bases). The CDR3 is 16 amino acids. Germline CDR1 is MDHEN and CDR2 is SYDVKM. V shed 5 bases and J shed 4 bases, with 15 bases lying between them. This CDR3 reads CASSHTGMDGANVLTF. CDR3 in DNA: TGTGCCAGCAGTCATACAGGAATGGACGGGGCCAACGTCCTGACTTTC.

V is TRBV7-2 and J is TRBJ1-2; D gene ambiguous. The germline V gene has CDR1 SGHTA and CDR2 FQGNSA. The CDR3 sequence is 14 residues long. Trimming pared 0 bases from V and 10 bases from J, leaving 15 bases between. The CDR3 reads CASSLAPVPTFYTF. The CDR3 bases are TGTGCCAGCAGCTTAGCTCCCGTGCCTACGTTCTACACCTTC.

The CDR3 is CASSLDGVRANVLTF. The CDR3 DNA follows: TGTGCCAGCAGCCTAGACGGAGTGAGGGCCAACGTCCTGACTTTC. The V gene is TRBV5-6, the J gene TRBJ2-6; D is undetermined. This CDR3 has 15 residues. The germline V gene has CDR1 SGHDT and CDR2 YYEEEE. Between the trimmed V and J ends, which lost 4 bases and 5 bases, there was a span of 13 bases.

This clone turned up a few times. The chain employs TRBV7-2 and TRBJ1-1, with no clear D. The V end was cut by 2 bases, the J end by 11 bases, with 12 bases between. In germline, CDR1 is SGHTA, CDR2 FQGNSA. This CDR3 is 12 amino acids long. In nucleotides, the CDR3 is TGTGCCAGCAGCTTAATGACGGGATGGGCTTTCTTT. It codes for CASSLMTGWAFF.

The chain couples TRBV4-1 to TRBJ2-2; 12 positions match TRBD2. Germline V lookup: CDR1 MGHRA, CDR2 YSYEKL. The CDR3 spans 19 residues. The ends lost 4 bases at V and 3 bases at J; junction bases unmatched: 12. The CDR3, as DNA: TGCGCCAGCAGCCTGACACTAGCGGGAGGCTTAGGGGACACCGGGGAGCTGTTTTTT. Encoded protein: CASSLTLAGGLGDTGELFF.

V gene TRBV2 combines with J gene TRBJ2-5; 9 positions agree with TRBD2. Per the germline V gene, CDR1 is SNHLY and CDR2 is FYNNEI. V was pared by 5 bases and J by 5 bases, with 15 bases of the junction left unmatched. CDR3 length equals 17 residues. The CDR3 bases are TGTGCCAGCAGTTCCTGGACTAGCGAGACCCCGAGGGAGACCCAGTACTTC. Translating it yields CASSSWTSETPRETQYF.

The chain is built from TRBV5-1 and TRBJ2-6; perhaps TRBD1 as D (5 bases). The V gene lost 2 bases and the J gene lost 2 bases, with 8 bases spanning the gap. Germline values: CDR1 SGHRS, CDR2 YFSETQ. The CDR3 runs 15 residues. The CDR3 nucleotides are TGCGCCAGCAGCTTAGCAGGGCCTGGGGCCAACGTCCTGACTTTC. This sequence encodes CASSLAGPGANVLTF.

Written as DNA, the CDR3 is TGTGCTAGTGGGGTACGGGACAGGGAGTTCACAGATACGCAGTATTTT. Amino acid sequence: CASGVRDREFTDTQYF. The V call is TRBV12-5, the J call TRBJ2-3, with 9 bases fitting TRBD1. The CDR3 length is 16 residues. V lost 6 bases to trimming and J lost 2 bases; unmatched junction nucleotides: 9. CDR1 and CDR2 (germline): LGHNT, FRNRAP.